These 9 T cell receptor beta chains share one sample of origin, sequenced in a study of blood T cell repertoires in COVID-19. Sequencing used immunoSEQ multiplex PCR; TCRdb keeps in-frame clones, though not all of them. Of some 200,000 clones detected, around 83% appear once; the ten largest clones hold around 6.1%. The sequencing input was peripheral blood. These receptors originate from a woman in her 40s with acute or convalescent COVID-19.

The chain carries TRBV25-1 and TRBJ2-3; a weak D match, TRBD1 (7 bases). The germline CDR1 and CDR2 sequences are MGHDK and SYGVNS. This CDR3 is 15 amino acids long. Trimming pared 6 bases from V and 6 bases from J, leaving 19 bases between. CDR3 in amino acids: CASRFSGGGKDTQYF. In DNA, the CDR3 is TGTGCCAGCAGGTTCTCAGGGGGAGGTAAGGATACGCAGTATTTT. Variable domain in full (rest from reference TRBV25-1 and TRBJ2-3): EADIYQTPRYLVIGTGKKITLECSQTMGHDKMYWYQQDPGMELHLIHYSYGVNSTEKGDLSSESTVSRIRTEHFPLTLESARPSHTSQYLCASRFSGGGKDTQYFGPGTRLTVL.

The gene calls are TRBV5-1 and TRBJ2-7; 9 bases fit TRBD2. Germline trimming cut 5 bases from V and 0 bases from J; bases unmatched to any gene: 6. In germline, CDR1 is SGHRS, CDR2 YFSETQ. The CDR3 extends over 15 amino acids. This CDR3 reads CASRTLTSGSYEQYF. DNA for the CDR3: TGCGCCAGCAGAACGCTGACTAGCGGCTCCTACGAGCAGTACTTC.

The rearrangement uses TRBV4-1 and TRBJ2-7, with TRBD2 matching over 8 bases. J was trimmed by 0 bases and V by 6 bases; bases with no gene match: 7. CDR1 is MGHRA, CDR2 YSYEKL, per germline. The CDR3 runs to 15 residues. The CDR3 nucleotides are TGCGCCAGCAGTCGTACTAGCGGTGACTCCTACGAGCAGTACTTC. Translating it yields CASSRTSGDSYEQYF.

V gene TRBV11-3 combines with J gene TRBJ2-7; 10 bases are a match to TRBD2. Germline V gene data show CDR1 as SGHNT and CDR2 as YENEEA. The CDR3 has 14 amino acids. Trimming cost V 5 bases and J 2 bases; bases outside gene matches: 3. CDR3 DNA sequence: TGTGCCAGCAGCGCTAGCGGGGGACCCTACGAGCAGTACTTC. Protein product: CASSASGGPYEQYF.

This clone was picked up one time. The chain employs TRBV7-8 and TRBJ2-7, with a tentative D call TRBD1 (5 bases). V lost 3 bases and J 4 bases, leaving 16 bases between the germline ends. Per the germline V gene, CDR1 is SGHVS and CDR2 is FQNEAQ. The CDR3 contains 15 residues. CDR3: CASSFSGSGRYEQYF. DNA of the CDR3: TGTGCCAGCAGCTTCTCCGGGTCAGGGCGGTACGAGCAGTACTTC.

This clone was observed a few times. The genes are TRBV7-3 and TRBJ2-3; no reliable D call. CDR1 is SGHTA and CDR2 is FQGTGA in the germline V gene. This CDR3 contains 12 residues. V was shortened by 5 bases and J by 5 bases, with 8 bases between the two germline ends. The chain's CDR3 is CASSPNGDTQYF. CDR3 nucleotide sequence: TGTGCCAGCAGCCCTAATGGAGATACGCAGTATTTT.

V gene TRBV19 combines with J gene TRBJ1-5; unclear D gene. CDR1 is LNHDA and CDR2 is SQIVND in the germline V gene (reference sequence). The CDR3 has 13 amino acids. Deletions cut 7 bases from V and 0 bases from J, with 7 bases between. The chain's CDR3 is CASIASSNQPQHF. CDR3 nucleotide sequence: TGTGCCAGTATCGCCAGTAGCAATCAGCCCCAGCATTTT.

This chain joins TRBV18 and TRBJ2-7; no definite D call. The CDR3 is 12 amino acids. Germline V gene sequence: CDR1 KGHSH, CDR2 LQKENI. The V end was cut by 3 bases, the J end by 2 bases, with 5 bases between. The CDR3 sequence: CASSPSTYEQYF. CDR3 DNA: TGTGCCAGCTCACCGTCAACCTACGAGCAGTACTTC.

The chain joins TRBV30 to TRBJ2-5; TRBD1 agrees at 7 bases. J gave up 5 bases and V 7 bases, and 10 bases lay outside the gene matches. CDR3 length: 13 residues. Germline V gene data show CDR1 as GTSNPN and CDR2 as SVGIG (reference sequence). Written as DNA, the CDR3 is TGTGCCTTACAGGGGCGCCCCTCGGAGACCCAGTACTTC. This gives the protein CALQGRPSETQYF.